This is a list of T cell receptor beta chains from one sample in a study of OX40 agonist ivuxolimab in advanced cancers. Generated by immunoSEQ multiplex PCR, the TCRdb table keeps only in-frame clones and is missing some. The table includes more than 40,000 clones, around 80% detected once. The specimen comprised CD4+ or CD8+ T cells sorted from blood, sampled in a trial of the OX40 agonist ivuxolimab. The source is an adult with an advanced solid tumor such as melanoma, head and neck, liver or kidney cancer. CDR3s include the opening cysteine and the closing phenylalanine or tryptophan. Each record gives: D gene, clone size, CDR3 length, V gene, J gene, CDR3 DNA, CDR3 protein. The D gene is left open where the match is weak. The size field is filled for only some rows; it gives once, few, many or a size class.

D: -
size: -
length: 16
V: TRBV29-1
J: TRBJ2-1
DNA: TGCAGCGTTTTAACACAGGGGTCTCTACGGGGGAATGAGCAGTTCTTC
CDR3: CSVLTQGSLRGNEQFF

D: TRBD1
size: once
length: 14
V: TRBV27
J: TRBJ2-1
DNA: TGTGCCAGCAGGATGACAGGGAGATTCAATGAGCAGTTCTTC
CDR3: CASRMTGRFNEQFF

D: TRBD1
size: -
length: 12
V: TRBV5-1
J: TRBJ1-2
DNA: TGCGCCAGCAGCCAGGACAGGGTCGGCTACACCTTC
CDR3: CASSQDRVGYTF

D: -
size: -
length: 13
V: TRBV5-6
J: TRBJ1-1
DNA: TGTGCCAGCAGCTTGGTAGCGGCGGCTGAAGCTTTCTTT
CDR3: CASSLVAAAEAFF

D: -
size: -
length: 11
V: TRBV6-1
J: TRBJ1-5
DNA: TGTGCCAGCAGTTATCCGGGGCCCCAGCATTTT
CDR3: CASSYPGPQHF

D: -
size: once
length: 12
V: TRBV27
J: TRBJ2-1
DNA: TGTGCCAGCAGTCACTCCTACAATGAGCAGTTCTTC
CDR3: CASSHSYNEQFF

D: -
size: -
length: 14
V: TRBV23-1
J: TRBJ1-4
DNA: TGCGCCAGCAGTCAATCACGAACTAATGAAAAACTGTTTTTT
CDR3: CASSQSRTNEKLFF

D: TRBD2
size: -
length: 16
V: TRBV9
J: TRBJ2-7
DNA: TGTGCCAGCAGCGCCAAAGGGACTAGCGGGAGCTACGAGCAGTACTTC
CDR3: CASSAKGTSGSYEQYF

D: -
size: -
length: 9
V: TRBV27
J: TRBJ2-7
DNA: TGTGCCAGCAAGTACGAGCAGTACTTC
CDR3: CASKYEQYF

D: -
size: -
length: 14
V: TRBV5-4
J: TRBJ2-3
DNA: TGTGCCAGCAGCCCGGGAGCCCCCGGAGATACGCAGTATTTT
CDR3: CASSPGAPGDTQYF

D: -
size: -
length: 13
V: TRBV7-2
J: TRBJ2-7
DNA: TGTGCCAGCAGATTGCGTGGTGACTACGAGCAGTACTTC
CDR3: CASRLRGDYEQYF

D: -
size: -
length: 17
V: TRBV15
J: TRBJ1-1
DNA: TGTGCCACCAGCAGAGATAACGGACCCGTAATGAACACTGAAGCTTTCTTT
CDR3: CATSRDNGPVMNTEAFF

D: -
size: once
length: 11
V: TRBV25-1
J: TRBJ2-1
DNA: TGTGCCAGCACAGGGACCAATGAGCAGTTCTTC
CDR3: CASTGTNEQFF

D: -
size: -
length: 13
V: TRBV27
J: TRBJ2-2
DNA: TGTGCCAGCAGTCCCCCACGGACCGGGGAGCTGTTTTTT
CDR3: CASSPPRTGELFF

D: TRBD1
size: -
length: 16
V: TRBV19
J: TRBJ2-3
DNA: TGTGCCAGTAGTATAACCGGGACAGGGGACGTAGATACGCAGTATTTT
CDR3: CASSITGTGDVDTQYF

D: -
size: -
length: 11
V: TRBV4-1
J: TRBJ2-5
DNA: TGCGCCAGCAGCCAAGTGGGGACCCAGTACTTC
CDR3: CASSQVGTQYF

D: -
size: -
length: 18
V: TRBV28
J: TRBJ2-1
DNA: TGTGCCAGCAGTCTTACCCCTCTAAGGGGGTGGGGGGACAATGAGCAGTTCTTC
CDR3: CASSLTPLRGWGDNEQFF

D: TRBD2
size: once
length: 16
V: TRBV27
J: TRBJ2-5
DNA: TGTGCCAGCAGCCCCTCGCCCCGCGGGAGTTATGAGACCCAGTACTTC
CDR3: CASSPSPRGSYETQYF

D: -
size: once
length: 17
V: TRBV7-8
J: TRBJ2-3
DNA: TGTGCCAGCAGCTTACAATCCGGACGGGCAAGCACAGATACGCAGTATTTT
CDR3: CASSLQSGRASTDTQYF

D: -
size: -
length: 17
V: TRBV7-2
J: TRBJ2-3
DNA: TGTGCCAGCAGCTTAGGGGTGGGCGGGATTAGCACAGATACGCAGTATTTT
CDR3: CASSLGVGGISTDTQYF

D: TRBD1
size: -
length: 14
V: TRBV11-2
J: TRBJ1-2
DNA: TGTGCCAGCGTTCCGGGACAGGGGGACTATGGCTACACCTTC
CDR3: CASVPGQGDYGYTF

D: TRBD2
size: once
length: 18
V: TRBV27
J: TRBJ2-1
DNA: TGTGCCAGCAAAATGCCTCGGGGGGTAGCTACAACCTACAATGAGCAGTTCTTC
CDR3: CASKMPRGVATTYNEQFF

D: -
size: -
length: 18
V: TRBV5-1
J: TRBJ1-3
DNA: TGCGCCAGCAGCTTGGTTGGCGGGGGCCCCTCCTCTGGAAACACCATATATTTT
CDR3: CASSLVGGGPSSGNTIYF

D: -
size: -
length: 15
V: TRBV5-6
J: TRBJ1-2
DNA: TGTGCCAGCAGCTTAGTCGGCAGGTCCGACTATGGCTACACCTTC
CDR3: CASSLVGRSDYGYTF

D: TRBD2
size: -
length: 14
V: TRBV5-6
J: TRBJ2-7
DNA: TGTGCCAGCAGCTTGGGCGGGAGCTCCTACGAGCAGTACTTC
CDR3: CASSLGGSSYEQYF

D: TRBD2
size: -
length: 19
V: TRBV14
J: TRBJ2-1
DNA: TGTGCCAGCAGCCTAACCGGGACTAGCGGGAGGGCACTCTACAATGAGCAGTTCTTC
CDR3: CASSLTGTSGRALYNEQFF

D: -
size: once
length: 12
V: TRBV7-6
J: TRBJ2-1
DNA: TGTGCCAGCAGCCACCAGAGCGATGAGCAGTTCTTC
CDR3: CASSHQSDEQFF

D: TRBD1
size: -
length: 19
V: TRBV7-9
J: TRBJ2-1
DNA: TGTGCCAGCAGCCCAACCCCCGGGACAGGAACTAGCTCCTACAATGAGCAGTTCTTC
CDR3: CASSPTPGTGTSSYNEQFF

D: -
size: few
length: 12
V: TRBV5-6
J: TRBJ2-1
DNA: TGTGCCAGCTTGGGGGCTTACAATGAGCAGTTCTTC
CDR3: CASLGAYNEQFF

D: -
size: -
length: 14
V: TRBV27
J: TRBJ2-7
DNA: TGTGCCAGCAGTTTCCTAGCGTCTTCCTACGAGCAGTACTTC
CDR3: CASSFLASSYEQYF

D: -
size: -
length: 12
V: TRBV7-9
J: TRBJ1-2
DNA: TGTGCCAGCAGCTCCCTCGACTATGGCTACACCTTC
CDR3: CASSSLDYGYTF

D: TRBD2
size: -
length: 15
V: TRBV9
J: TRBJ2-5
DNA: TGTGCCAGCAGTGGATCAGGGACTAGCGGGGAGACCCAGTACTTC
CDR3: CASSGSGTSGETQYF

D: -
size: once
length: 14
V: TRBV4-1
J: TRBJ2-1
DNA: TGCGCCAGCAAGGGGTCAGGATGGCTTGGTGAGCAGTTCTTC
CDR3: CASKGSGWLGEQFF

D: -
size: -
length: 16
V: TRBV6-5
J: TRBJ1-5
DNA: TGTGCCAGCAGTTACTCAAAACCATACGGCAATCAGCCCCAGCATTTT
CDR3: CASSYSKPYGNQPQHF

D: TRBD1
size: -
length: 15
V: TRBV10-3
J: TRBJ1-2
DNA: TGTGCCATCAGTGAGGGACAGGGGGTTTACTATGGCTACACCTTC
CDR3: CAISEGQGVYYGYTF

D: -
size: -
length: 15
V: TRBV5-4
J: TRBJ2-2
DNA: TGTGCCAGCAGCTTGGGATCGGGGGCCGTCGGGGAGCTGTTTTTT
CDR3: CASSLGSGAVGELFF

D: TRBD1
size: -
length: 14
V: TRBV6-4
J: TRBJ2-6
DNA: TGTGCCAGCAGTGGACAGGGTGGGGCCAACGTCCTGACTTTC
CDR3: CASSGQGGANVLTF

D: -
size: few
length: 13
V: TRBV27
J: TRBJ1-2
DNA: TGTGCCAGCAGCCCTACAGCCTTCTATGGCTACACCTTC
CDR3: CASSPTAFYGYTF

D: -
size: few
length: 12
V: TRBV28
J: TRBJ2-1
DNA: TGTGCCAGCAGTTTACGAGGGATTGAGCAGTTCTTC
CDR3: CASSLRGIEQFF

D: -
size: -
length: 17
V: TRBV7-8
J: TRBJ1-2
DNA: TGTGCCAGCAGCCCCGCACAGGGTGGAGGGGTTAACTATGGCTACACCTTC
CDR3: CASSPAQGGGVNYGYTF

D: -
size: -
length: 14
V: TRBV9
J: TRBJ2-1
DNA: TGTGCCAGCAGCGTAGAGGGTGTGGGAGGTGAGCAGTTCTTC
CDR3: CASSVEGVGGEQFF

D: TRBD1
size: once
length: 17
V: TRBV29-1
J: TRBJ1-1
DNA: TGCAGCGTTGAACCCGGCCGGACAGGGGAATGGGACACTGAAGCTTTCTTT
CDR3: CSVEPGRTGEWDTEAFF

D: -
size: -
length: 14
V: TRBV27
J: TRBJ1-5
DNA: TGTGCCAGCAGTTTATATCCGTTGAATCAGCCCCAGCATTTT
CDR3: CASSLYPLNQPQHF

D: -
size: -
length: 15
V: TRBV13
J: TRBJ2-1
DNA: TGTGCCAGCAGCATTGGACGAGGCGACTACAATGAGCAGTTCTTC
CDR3: CASSIGRGDYNEQFF

D: TRBD2
size: -
length: 18
V: TRBV28
J: TRBJ2-1
DNA: TGTGCCAGCAGTTTTCCTAGCGGGGGGATGAGCTCCTACAATGAGCAGTTCTTC
CDR3: CASSFPSGGMSSYNEQFF

D: -
size: -
length: 14
V: TRBV12-5
J: TRBJ2-1
DNA: TGTGCTAGTGGTCCTCGTGGGGGGAACGATGAGCAGTTCTTC
CDR3: CASGPRGGNDEQFF

D: -
size: -
length: 15
V: TRBV7-6
J: TRBJ2-2
DNA: TGTGCCAGCAGCCCCCGTCTAACGAACACCGGGGAGCTGTTTTTT
CDR3: CASSPRLTNTGELFF

D: -
size: -
length: 15
V: TRBV19
J: TRBJ1-5
DNA: TGTGCCAGTAGTATAATGGTCAAATTCAATCAGCCCCAGCATTTT
CDR3: CASSIMVKFNQPQHF

D: -
size: -
length: 15
V: TRBV19
J: TRBJ1-6
DNA: TGTGCCAGTAGTATCCAGGGCGAGGGTAATTCACCCCTCCACTTT
CDR3: CASSIQGEGNSPLHF

D: TRBD1
size: -
length: 17
V: TRBV7-6
J: TRBJ2-1
DNA: TGTGCCAGCAGCTTAGGGGCTACCGGGACAGGGAGCGATGAGCAGTTCTTC
CDR3: CASSLGATGTGSDEQFF

D: TRBD2
size: -
length: 16
V: TRBV9
J: TRBJ2-3
DNA: TGTGCCAGCAGCGTAGCGGTAGCGGGACTTTGGGATACGCAGTATTTT
CDR3: CASSVAVAGLWDTQYF

D: -
size: -
length: 14
V: TRBV5-5
J: TRBJ2-5
DNA: TGTGCCAGCAGCTTGCCGGGGTTTACGGAGACCCAGTACTTC
CDR3: CASSLPGFTETQYF

D: -
size: -
length: 11
V: TRBV6-6
J: TRBJ2-1
DNA: TGTGCCAGCAGTTACTCGAATGAGCAGTTCTTC
CDR3: CASSYSNEQFF

D: -
size: -
length: 15
V: TRBV6-5
J: TRBJ2-7
DNA: TGTGCCAGCAGTTACTCGATAGTGAGCTCCTACGAGCAGTACTTC
CDR3: CASSYSIVSSYEQYF